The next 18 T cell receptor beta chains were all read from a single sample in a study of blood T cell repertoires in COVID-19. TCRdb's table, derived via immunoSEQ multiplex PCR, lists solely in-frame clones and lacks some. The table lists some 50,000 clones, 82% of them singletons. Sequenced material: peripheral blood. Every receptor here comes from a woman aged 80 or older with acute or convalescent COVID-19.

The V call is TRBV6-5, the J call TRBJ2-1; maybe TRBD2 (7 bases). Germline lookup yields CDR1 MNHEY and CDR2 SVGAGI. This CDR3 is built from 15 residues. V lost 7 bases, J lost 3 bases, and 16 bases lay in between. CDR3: CASMTGGSYYNEQFF. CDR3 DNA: TGTGCCAGCATGACAGGCGGGAGTTACTACAATGAGCAGTTCTTC.

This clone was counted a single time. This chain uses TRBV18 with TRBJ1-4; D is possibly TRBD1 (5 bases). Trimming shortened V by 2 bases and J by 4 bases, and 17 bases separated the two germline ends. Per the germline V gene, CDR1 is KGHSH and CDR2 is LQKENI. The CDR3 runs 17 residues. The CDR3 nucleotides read TGTGCCAGCTCACCAGCCGTACTGGGAAGGGGTAATGAAAAACTGTTTTTT. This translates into CASSPAVLGRGNEKLFF.

The DNA for the CDR3 is TGTGCCAGCAGTCAGACAGGGGGCTACGAGCAGTACTTC. Its protein is CASSQTGGYEQYF. The V and J genes are TRBV6-5 and TRBJ2-7; TRBD1 matches 9 bases. V lost 5 bases to trimming and J lost 3 bases; unmatched junction nucleotides: 2. The CDR3 extends over 13 amino acids. Germline values: CDR1 MNHEY, CDR2 SVGAGI.

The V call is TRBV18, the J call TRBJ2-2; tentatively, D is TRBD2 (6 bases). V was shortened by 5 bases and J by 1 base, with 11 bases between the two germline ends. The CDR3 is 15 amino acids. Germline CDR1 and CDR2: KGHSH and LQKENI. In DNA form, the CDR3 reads TGTGCCAGCTCAGGTCGGGGGATGAACACCGGGGAGCTGTTTTTT. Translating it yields CASSGRGMNTGELFF.

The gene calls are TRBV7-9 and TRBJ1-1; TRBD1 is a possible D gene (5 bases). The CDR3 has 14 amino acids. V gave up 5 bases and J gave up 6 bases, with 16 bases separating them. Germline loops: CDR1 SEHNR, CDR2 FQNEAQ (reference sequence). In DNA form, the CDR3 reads TGTGCCAGCAGCCTAGTGGGGGGAGAGGCTGAAGCTTTCTTT. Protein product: CASSLVGGEAEAFF.

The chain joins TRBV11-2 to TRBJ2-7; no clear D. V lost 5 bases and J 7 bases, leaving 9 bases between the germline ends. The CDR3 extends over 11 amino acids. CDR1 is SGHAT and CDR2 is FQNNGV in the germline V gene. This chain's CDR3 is CASSLSWEQYF. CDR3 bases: TGTGCCAGCAGCCTCAGTTGGGAGCAGTACTTC.

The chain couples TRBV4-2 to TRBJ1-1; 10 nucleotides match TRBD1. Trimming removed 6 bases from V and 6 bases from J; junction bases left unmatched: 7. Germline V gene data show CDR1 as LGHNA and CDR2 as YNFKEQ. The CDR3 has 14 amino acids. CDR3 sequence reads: CASRRSGTGAEAFF. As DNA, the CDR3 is TGTGCCAGCAGACGGTCCGGGACAGGGGCTGAAGCTTTCTTT.

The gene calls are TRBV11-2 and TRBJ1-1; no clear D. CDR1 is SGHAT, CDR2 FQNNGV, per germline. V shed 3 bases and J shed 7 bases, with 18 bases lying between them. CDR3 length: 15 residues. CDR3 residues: CASSLPGTTWGEAFF. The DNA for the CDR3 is TGTGCCAGCAGCTTGCCGGGAACTACGTGGGGTGAAGCTTTCTTT.

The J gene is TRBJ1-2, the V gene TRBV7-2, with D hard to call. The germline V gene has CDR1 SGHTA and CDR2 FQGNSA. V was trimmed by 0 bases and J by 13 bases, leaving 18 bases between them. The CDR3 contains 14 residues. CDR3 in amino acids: CASSLAQSSYGGTF. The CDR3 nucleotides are TGTGCCAGCAGCTTAGCGCAATCGAGTTATGGAGGCACCTTC.

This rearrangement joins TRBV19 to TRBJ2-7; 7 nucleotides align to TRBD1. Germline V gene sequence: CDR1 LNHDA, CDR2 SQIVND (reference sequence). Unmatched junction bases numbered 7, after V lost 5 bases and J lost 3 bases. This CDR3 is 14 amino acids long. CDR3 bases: TGTGCCAGTAGTCCACCGGGACAGTTCTACGAGCAGTACTTC. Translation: CASSPPGQFYEQYF. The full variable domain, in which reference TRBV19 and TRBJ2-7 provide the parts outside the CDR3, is DGGITQSPKYLFRKEGQNVTLSCEQNLNHDAMYWYRQDPGQGLRLIYYSQIVNDFQKGDIAEGYSVSREKKESFPLTVTSAQKNPTAFYLCASSPPGQFYEQYFGPGTRLTVT.

The CDR3 nucleotides read TGTGCCAGCAGCATTAGCGGGAGGGGCAATGAGCAGTTCTTC. It encodes CASSISGRGNEQFF. The chain couples TRBV7-3 to TRBJ2-1; TRBD2 matches 11 bases. The J segment lost 6 bases and the V segment lost 5 bases, leaving 3 bases of the junction unmatched. Germline CDR1 reads SGHTA; CDR2 reads FQGTGA. There are 14 residues in the CDR3.

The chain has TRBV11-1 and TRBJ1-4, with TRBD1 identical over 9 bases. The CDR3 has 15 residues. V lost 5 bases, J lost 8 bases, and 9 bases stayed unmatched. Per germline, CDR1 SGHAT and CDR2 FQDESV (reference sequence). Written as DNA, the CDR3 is TGTGCCAGCAGCGACACAGGGGGCGCTGGGGAAAAACTGTTTTTT. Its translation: CASSDTGGAGEKLFF.

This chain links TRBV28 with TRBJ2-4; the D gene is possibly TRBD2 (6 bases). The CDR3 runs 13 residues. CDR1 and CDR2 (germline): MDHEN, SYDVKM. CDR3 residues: CAAGSLAKNIQYF. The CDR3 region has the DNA TGTGCGGCGGGGTCCCTAGCCAAAAACATTCAGTACTTC.

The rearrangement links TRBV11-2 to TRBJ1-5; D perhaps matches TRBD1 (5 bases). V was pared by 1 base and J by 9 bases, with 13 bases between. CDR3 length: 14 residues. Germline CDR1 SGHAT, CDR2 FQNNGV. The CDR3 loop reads CASSLAAGLGPQHF. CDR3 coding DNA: TGTGCCAGCAGCTTAGCGGCAGGGCTCGGGCCCCAGCATTTT.

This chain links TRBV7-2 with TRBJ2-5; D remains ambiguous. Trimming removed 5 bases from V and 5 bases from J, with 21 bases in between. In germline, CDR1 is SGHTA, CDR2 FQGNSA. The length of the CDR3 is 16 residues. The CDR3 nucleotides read TGTGCCAGCAGCCCCTCTAGTTCTGGCTTTGCCGAGACCCAGTACTTC. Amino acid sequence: CASSPSSSGFAETQYF.

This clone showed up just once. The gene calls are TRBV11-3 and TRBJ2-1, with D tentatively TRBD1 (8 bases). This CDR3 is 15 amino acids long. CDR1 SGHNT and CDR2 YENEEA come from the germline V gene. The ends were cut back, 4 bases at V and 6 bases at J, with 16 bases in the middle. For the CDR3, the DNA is TGTGCCAGCAGCTCACGACAGGGGACTATCAATGAGCAGTTCTTC. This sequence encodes CASSSRQGTINEQFF.

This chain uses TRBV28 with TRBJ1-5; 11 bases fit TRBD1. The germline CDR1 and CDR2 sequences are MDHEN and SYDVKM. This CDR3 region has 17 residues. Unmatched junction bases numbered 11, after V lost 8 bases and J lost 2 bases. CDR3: CASLSTGTGGRNQPQHF. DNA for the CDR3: TGTGCCAGCCTAAGTACCGGGACAGGGGGACGCAATCAGCCCCAGCATTTT.

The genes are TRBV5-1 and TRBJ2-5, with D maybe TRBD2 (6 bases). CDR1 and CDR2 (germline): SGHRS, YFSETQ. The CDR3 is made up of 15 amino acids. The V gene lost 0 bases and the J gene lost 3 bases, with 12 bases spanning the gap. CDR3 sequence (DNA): TGCGCCAGCAGCTTGGCCGGCAGGGAGGAAGAGACCCAGTACTTC. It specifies CASSLAGREEETQYF.